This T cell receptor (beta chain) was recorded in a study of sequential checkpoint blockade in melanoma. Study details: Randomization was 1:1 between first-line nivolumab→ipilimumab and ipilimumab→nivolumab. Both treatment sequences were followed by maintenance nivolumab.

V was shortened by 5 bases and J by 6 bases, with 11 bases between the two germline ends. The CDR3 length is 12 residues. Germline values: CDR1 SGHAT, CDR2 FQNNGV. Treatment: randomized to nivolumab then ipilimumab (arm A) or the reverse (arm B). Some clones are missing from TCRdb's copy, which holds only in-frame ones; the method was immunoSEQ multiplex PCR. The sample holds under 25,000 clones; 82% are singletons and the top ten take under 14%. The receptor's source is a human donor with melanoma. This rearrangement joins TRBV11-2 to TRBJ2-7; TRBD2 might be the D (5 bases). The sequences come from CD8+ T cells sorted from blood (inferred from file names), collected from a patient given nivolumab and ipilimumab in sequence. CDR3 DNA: TGTGCCAGCAGCCCCTCGAGGGCCGAGCAGTACTTC. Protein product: CASSPSRAEQYF.